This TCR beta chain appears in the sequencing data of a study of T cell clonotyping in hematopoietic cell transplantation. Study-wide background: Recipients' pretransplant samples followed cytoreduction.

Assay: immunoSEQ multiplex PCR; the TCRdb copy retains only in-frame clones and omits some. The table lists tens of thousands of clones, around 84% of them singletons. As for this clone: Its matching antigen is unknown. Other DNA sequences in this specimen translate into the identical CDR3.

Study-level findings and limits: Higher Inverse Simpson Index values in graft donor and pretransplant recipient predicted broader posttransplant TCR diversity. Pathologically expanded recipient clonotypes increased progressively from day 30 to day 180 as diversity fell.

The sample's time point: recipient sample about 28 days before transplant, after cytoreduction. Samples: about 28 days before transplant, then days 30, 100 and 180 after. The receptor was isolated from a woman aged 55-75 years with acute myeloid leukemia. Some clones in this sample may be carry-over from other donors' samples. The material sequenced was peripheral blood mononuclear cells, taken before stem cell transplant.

The CDR3 sequence is CASSQDRVVNTEAFF. CDR3 coding DNA: TGCGCCAGCAGCCAAGATCGAGTCGTGAACACTGAAGCTTTCTTT. The chain joins TRBV4-3 to TRBJ1-1; the D is unclear. The V gene's germline CDR1 is LGHNA and CDR2 YSLEER. This CDR3 is 15 amino acids long. Between the trimmed V and J ends, which lost 0 bases and 0 bases, there was a span of 8 bases.